Each of the 6 T cell receptor beta chains below was sequenced from the same sample in a study of blood T cells in healthy people across ages. Alongside a J-beta primer mix, a sample-barcoded 5' primer served in a second PCR lasting roughly 7 to 12 cycles. TCRdb processed the 5' RACE reads anew with MiXCR; each CDR3 protein has one entry. Among a few hundred thousand distinct CDR3 sequences listed, roughly half were seen once. The material sequenced was blood. The source of these receptors is a man in his sixties in good health.

The chain recombines TRBV20-1 with TRBJ2-5; 9 bases match TRBD2. CDR1 and CDR2 (germline): DFQATT, SNEGSKA (reference sequence). The CDR3 has 13 amino acids. V was pared by 8 bases and J by 3 bases, with 7 bases of the junction left unmatched. The chain's CDR3 is CSCKRGVEETQYF. The CDR3 DNA reads as TGCAGTTGCAAGCGGGGGGTGGAAGAGACCCAGTACTTC.

This clonotype was observed at least ten times. This chain uses TRBV7-8 with TRBJ2-7; no definite D call. Per the germline V gene, CDR1 is SGHVS and CDR2 is FQNEAQ. Trimming took off 0 bases at V and 7 bases at J, with 7 bases between the two ends. CDR3 length: 12 amino acids. The CDR3 loop is CASSLALREQYF. CDR3 in DNA: TGTGCCAGCAGCTTAGCGTTGAGGGAGCAGTACTTC.

J is TRBJ1-4 and V is TRBV7-2; tentatively, D is TRBD1 (5 bases). The CDR3 has 16 residues. Trimming cost V 1 base and J 4 bases, with 13 bases left between them. In germline, CDR1 is SGHTA, CDR2 FQGNSA. The CDR3 coding sequence is TGTGCCAGCAGCTTAGGCTCGGGACCGCTTAATGAAAAACTGTTTTTT. Protein product: CASSLGSGPLNEKLFF.

The chain links TRBV20-1 to TRBJ1-5; TRBD1 is a possible D gene (5 bases). CDR3 size: 14 residues. Germline-derived CDR1 and CDR2 are DFQATT and SNEGSKA (reference sequence). V was pared by 6 bases and J by 4 bases, with 16 bases between. DNA of the CDR3: TGCAGTGCCCTTGAGCCCGGGGGAAATCAGCCCCAGCATTTT. It encodes CSALEPGGNQPQHF.

J is TRBJ2-2 and V is TRBV15; TRBD1 aligns across 7 bases. This CDR3 is 14 amino acids long. J lost 5 bases, V lost 7 bases, and 7 bases had no gene match. CDR1 is LNHNV and CDR2 is YYDKDF in the germline V gene (reference sequence). The CDR3 DNA sequence: TGTGCCACCACGACAGGGAGAAGGACCGGGGAGCTGTTTTTT. Its protein product is CATTTGRRTGELFF.

This chain uses TRBV6-1 with TRBJ2-1; D is perhaps TRBD1 or TRBD2 (5 bases each). Germline CDR1 and CDR2: MNHNS and SASEGT. The CDR3 runs 15 residues. Trimming left V 7 bases short and J 4 bases short, with 17 bases between. The CDR3 region is CASKDGRGPYNEQFF. In nucleotides, the CDR3 is TGTGCCAGCAAGGACGGACGGGGACCATACAATGAGCAGTTCTTC.